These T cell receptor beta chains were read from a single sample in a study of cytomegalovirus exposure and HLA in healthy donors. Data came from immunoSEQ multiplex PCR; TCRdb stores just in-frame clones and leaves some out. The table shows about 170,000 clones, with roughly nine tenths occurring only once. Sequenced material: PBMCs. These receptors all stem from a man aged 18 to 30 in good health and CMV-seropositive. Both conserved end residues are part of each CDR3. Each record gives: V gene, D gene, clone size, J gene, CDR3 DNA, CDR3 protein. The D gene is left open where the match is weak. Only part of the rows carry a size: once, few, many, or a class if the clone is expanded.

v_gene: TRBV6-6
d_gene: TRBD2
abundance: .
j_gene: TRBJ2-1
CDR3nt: TGTGCCAGCAGTCCCCTAGCGGGAGGGTACAATGAGCAGTTCTTC
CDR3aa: CASSPLAGGYNEQFF

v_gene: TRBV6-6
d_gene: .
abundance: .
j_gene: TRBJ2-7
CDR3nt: TGTGCCAGCAGTTCTCTCAGGCCCTCCTACGAGCAGTACTTC
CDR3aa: CASSSLRPSYEQYF

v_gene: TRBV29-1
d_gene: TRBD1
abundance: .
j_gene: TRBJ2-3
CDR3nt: TGCAGTGCCGGGACAGGGGGCAAAGATACGCAGTATTTT
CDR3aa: CSAGTGGKDTQYF

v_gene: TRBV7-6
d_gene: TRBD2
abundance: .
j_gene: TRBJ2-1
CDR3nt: TGTGCCAGCAGCTCAGTCCCTTCCCATGTCGGGAGGGCCAGCTATGAGCAGTTCTTC
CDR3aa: CASSSVPSHVGRASYEQFF

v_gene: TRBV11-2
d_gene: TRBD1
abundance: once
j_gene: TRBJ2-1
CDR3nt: TGTGCCAGCAGCCAAAGAGGGGACAGGTCCTACAATGAGCAGTTCTTC
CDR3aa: CASSQRGDRSYNEQFF

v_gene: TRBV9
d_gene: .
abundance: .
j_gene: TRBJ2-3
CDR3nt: TGTGCCAGCAGCGTAGACGCGGAGGATACGCAGTATTTT
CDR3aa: CASSVDAEDTQYF

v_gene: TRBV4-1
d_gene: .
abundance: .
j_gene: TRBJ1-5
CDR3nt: TGCGCCAGCAGCCAATTTTCGGAGAACGGTCAGCCCCAGCATTTT
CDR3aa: CASSQFSENGQPQHF

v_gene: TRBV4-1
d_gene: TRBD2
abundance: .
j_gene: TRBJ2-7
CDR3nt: TGCGCCAGCAGCCAGGACACCGGGACTAGCGGGAGGAAGCAGTACTTC
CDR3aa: CASSQDTGTSGRKQYF

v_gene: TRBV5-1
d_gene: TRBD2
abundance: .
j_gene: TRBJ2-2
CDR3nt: TGCGCCAGCAGCTTGAATAGCGGGAGAGTGGGAACCGGGGAGCTGTTTTTT
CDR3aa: CASSLNSGRVGTGELFF

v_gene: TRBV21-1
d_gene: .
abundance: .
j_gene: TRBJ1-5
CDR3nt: TGTGCCAGCAGCCAAACGTTTCGGGGAAATGGCAATCAGCCCCAGCATTTT
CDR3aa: CASSQTFRGNGNQPQHF

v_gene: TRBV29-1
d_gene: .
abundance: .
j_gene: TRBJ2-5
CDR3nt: TGCAGCGTTGGACAGTTGGAGACCCAGTACTTC
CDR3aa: CSVGQLETQYF

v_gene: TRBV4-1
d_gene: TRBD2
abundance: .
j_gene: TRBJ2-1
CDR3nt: TGCGCCAGCAGCCAAGTGGGCGGGAGGGTCGAGCAGTTCTTC
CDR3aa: CASSQVGGRVEQFF

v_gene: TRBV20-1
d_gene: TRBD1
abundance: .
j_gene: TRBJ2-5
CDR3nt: TGCAGTGCCAACAGGGGAGAGACCCAGTACTTC
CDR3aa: CSANRGETQYF

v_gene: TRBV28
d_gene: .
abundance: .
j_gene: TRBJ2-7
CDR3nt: TGTGCCAGCAGTTTTGTTGGGACATTACACGAGCAGTACTTC
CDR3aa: CASSFVGTLHEQYF

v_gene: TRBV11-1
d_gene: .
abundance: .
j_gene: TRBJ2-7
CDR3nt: TGTGCCAGCAGCTTTTCGCAGGGGACCTACGAGCAGTACTTC
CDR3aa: CASSFSQGTYEQYF

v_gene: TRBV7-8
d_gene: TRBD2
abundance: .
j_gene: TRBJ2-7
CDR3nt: TGTGCCAGCAGCTTAGGACTAGCGGGAGGGCTGTCCTCCTACGAGCAGTACTTC
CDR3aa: CASSLGLAGGLSSYEQYF